The clone carrying this T cell receptor (beta chain) occurred many times. No antigen is known for it. The data are from a study of breast tumors, draining lymph nodes, adjacent tissues. V gave up 6 bases and J gave up 0 bases, with 15 bases separating them. The germline V gene encodes CDR1 SQVTM and CDR2 ANQGSEA. The CDR3 consists of 14 residues. The lymph nodes were axillary draining lymph nodes from breast cancer patients. Notes on the study in general: Data fit most tumor T cells coming from lymph node, expanding in tumor. That most tumor T cells come from lymph nodes remained unproven. Tumor repertoires ranked between lymph nodes and nontumor tissue in diversity, with V and J gene preferences. Luminal-like breast cancer showed significantly higher tumor–nontumor repertoire similarity than basal-like.

TCRdb re-called the multiplex PCR reads through MiXCR, storing one row per CDR3 protein. The data contain 200,000 or so distinct CDR3 sequences, over 25% of them seen just once; the ten biggest clones take up approximately 4.3%. The sequencing input was axillary lymph node tissue. The genes are TRBV29-1 and TRBJ2-7; D gene ambiguous. The TCR comes from a female donor with breast cancer. Some clones in this sample may be carry-over from other donors' samples. Written as DNA, the CDR3 is TGCAGCGTGTCGAAGGGTGCCACCTCCTACGAGCAGTACTTC. Protein product: CSVSKGATSYEQYF.